What follows are 11 T cell receptor beta chains derived from one specimen sequenced in a study of cytomegalovirus exposure and HLA in healthy donors. PCR was performed using 60 Vbeta and 13 Jbeta primers. The table came from immunoSEQ multiplex PCR; TCRdb's copy has only in-frame clones and leaves some out. The sample lists about 170,000 clones; approximately 70% were seen once. The sequenced sample consisted of PBMCs. The receptor set was obtained from a man aged 40-55 years in good health and CMV-seropositive.

CDR3 bases: TGTGCCAGCAGCTTCAACACGGGACACTCCTATGGCTACACCTTC. It is translated as CASSFNTGHSYGYTF. The V call is TRBV7-9, the J call TRBJ1-2; a possible D gene is TRBD1 (6 bases). The V and J ends lost 3 bases and 4 bases respectively, with 15 bases between them. CDR3 length: 15 residues. Germline assignment: CDR1 SEHNR and CDR2 FQNEAQ (reference sequence).

This chain uses TRBV7-8 with TRBJ2-3; a weak D match, TRBD1 (5 bases). This CDR3 comprises 16 residues. Germline V CDR1 and CDR2: SGHVS, FQNEAQ. The germline V and J ends were trimmed by 0 bases and 2 bases, with 12 bases remaining between them. CDR3 nucleotides: TGTGCCAGCAGCTTAGCGGAAAGGGGCGTCACAGATACGCAGTATTTT. Translation: CASSLAERGVTDTQYF.

The chain joins TRBV7-9 to TRBJ2-7; tentative D call: TRBD2 (5 bases). There are 17 residues in the CDR3. CDR1 SEHNR and CDR2 FQNEAQ come from the germline V gene (reference sequence). V lost 0 bases and J lost 2, with 17 bases in between. The CDR3 nucleotides read TGTGCCAGCAGCTTAGCCACGTTGCAGCGGCACCCCTACGAGCAGTACTTC. It codes for CASSLATLQRHPYEQYF. Filled out from reference TRBV7-9 and TRBJ2-7, the complete variable domain reads DTGVSQNPRHKITKRGQNVTFRCDPISEHNRLYWYRQTLGQGPEFLTYFQNEAQLEKSRLLSDRFSAERPKGSFSTLEIQRTEQGDSAMYLCASSLATLQRHPYEQYFGPGTRLTVT.

The chain is built from TRBV7-9 and TRBJ2-3, with TRBD2 identical over 8 bases. The CDR3 consists of 15 residues. In germline, CDR1 is SEHNR, CDR2 FQNEAQ (reference sequence). V trimming: 4 bases; J trimming: 3 bases; junction bases outside the gene matches: 6. The CDR3 sequence is CASSSLAGQTDTQYF. As DNA, the CDR3 is TGTGCCAGCAGCTCTTTAGCGGGGCAAACAGATACGCAGTATTTT.

The rearrangement links TRBV5-1 to TRBJ2-1; TRBD1 matches 7 bases. The CDR3 loop spans 15 amino acids. Trimming at V came to 2 bases and at J to 6 bases, leaving 8 bases not matched to a gene. Germline V CDR1 and CDR2: SGHRS, YFSETQ. The CDR3 loop is CASSLSTGLGNEQFF. In nucleotides, the CDR3 is TGCGCCAGCAGCTTATCGACAGGGTTAGGCAATGAGCAGTTCTTC. Complete variable domain (other parts from reference TRBV5-1 and TRBJ2-1): KAGVTQTPRYLIKTRGQQVTLSCSPISGHRSVSWYQQTPGQGLQFLFEYFSETQRNKGNFPGRFSGRQFSNSRSEMNVSTLELGDSALYLCASSLSTGLGNEQFFGPGTRLTVL.

The V call is TRBV25-1, the J call TRBJ1-1, with a possible D match to TRBD1 (5 bases). CDR3 size: 11 residues. Germline-derived CDR1 and CDR2 are MGHDK and SYGVNS. Trimming stripped 9 bases from V and 4 bases from J, with 9 bases between. CDR3 loop: CASRQGTEAFF. CDR3 DNA: TGTGCCAGTCGCCAGGGCACTGAAGCTTTCTTT.

This chain connects TRBV19 to TRBJ2-2; perhaps TRBD1 as D (5 bases). Trimming pared 8 bases from V and 4 bases from J, leaving 11 bases between. Germline CDR1 LNHDA, CDR2 SQIVND (reference sequence). This CDR3 spans 13 amino acids. CDR3 amino acids: CASQGWGTGELFF. The CDR3 nucleotides read TGTGCCAGTCAGGGCTGGGGCACCGGGGAGCTGTTTTTT.

The chain has TRBV7-8 and TRBJ2-7; D remains ambiguous. In germline, CDR1 is SGHVS, CDR2 FQNEAQ. Trimming took off 5 bases at V and 0 bases at J, with 8 bases between the two ends. CDR3 length: 13 residues. CDR3 nucleotides: TGTGCCAGCAGCCGATTCAGCTCCTACGAGCAGTACTTC. This sequence encodes CASSRFSSYEQYF.

The genes are TRBV5-6 and TRBJ2-7; 14 nucleotides agree with TRBD2. Germline lookup yields CDR1 SGHDT and CDR2 YYEEEE. After removal of 4 bases from V and 5 bases from J, the junction contained 8 bases not matched to a gene. The CDR3 consists of 16 residues. The CDR3: CASSARLAGGHDEQYF. The DNA for the CDR3 is TGTGCCAGCAGCGCAAGACTAGCGGGGGGGCACGACGAGCAGTACTTC.

This sequence joins TRBV9 and TRBJ2-7; a possible D gene is TRBD1 (5 bases). The CDR3 is made up of 13 amino acids. Germline V gene lookup returns CDR1 SGDLS and CDR2 YYNGEE. Trimming removed 4 bases from V and 6 bases from J, with 14 bases in between. The CDR3 bases are TGTGCCAGCAGCTCAGGGCAGGGAATCGAGCAGTACTTC. Its translation: CASSSGQGIEQYF. Supplemented by reference TRBV9 and TRBJ2-7, the full variable domain reads DSGVTQTPKHLITATGQRVTLRCSPRSGDLSVYWYQQSLDQGLQFLIQYYNGEERAKGNILERFSAQQFPDLHSELNLSSLELGDSALYFCASSSGQGIEQYFGPGTRLTVT.

The chain carries TRBV6-6 and TRBJ2-2; no definite D call. The germline gives CDR1 MNHNY, CDR2 SVGAGI (reference sequence). Between the trimmed V and J ends, which lost 6 bases and 6 bases, there was a span of 5 bases. The CDR3 is 11 amino acids. This CDR3 is CASRFAGELFF. As DNA, the CDR3 is TGTGCCAGCAGATTCGCCGGGGAGCTGTTTTTT.